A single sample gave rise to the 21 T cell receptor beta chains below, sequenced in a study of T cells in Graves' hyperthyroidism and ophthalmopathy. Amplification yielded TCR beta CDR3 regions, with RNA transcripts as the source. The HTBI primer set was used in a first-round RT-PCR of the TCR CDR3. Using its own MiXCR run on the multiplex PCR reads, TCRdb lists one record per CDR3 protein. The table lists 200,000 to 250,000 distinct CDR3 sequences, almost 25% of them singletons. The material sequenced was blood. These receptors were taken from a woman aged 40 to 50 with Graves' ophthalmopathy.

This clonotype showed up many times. The CDR3 spells CASSIGQGATIYF. The DNA of the CDR3 is TGTGCCAGCAGTATAGGACAGGGAGCCACCATATATTTT. The chain is built from TRBV12-3 or TRBV12-4 and TRBJ1-3; 8 bases fit TRBD1. The CDR3 contains 13 residues. V lost 5 bases and J lost 9; bases outside the gene matches: 6.

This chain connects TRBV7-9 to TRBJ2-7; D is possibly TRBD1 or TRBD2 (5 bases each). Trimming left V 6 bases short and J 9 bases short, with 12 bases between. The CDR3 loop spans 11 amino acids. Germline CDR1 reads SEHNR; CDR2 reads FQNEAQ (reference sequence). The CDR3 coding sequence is TGTGCCAGCAGTCAAGGGGAGTTGCAGTACTTC. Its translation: CASSQGELQYF.

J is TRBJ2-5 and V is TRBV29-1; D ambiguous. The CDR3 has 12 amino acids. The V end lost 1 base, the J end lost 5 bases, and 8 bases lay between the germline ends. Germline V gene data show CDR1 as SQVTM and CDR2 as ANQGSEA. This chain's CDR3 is CSVEARQETQYF. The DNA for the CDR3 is TGCAGCGTTGAAGCCCGTCAGGAGACCCAGTACTTC.

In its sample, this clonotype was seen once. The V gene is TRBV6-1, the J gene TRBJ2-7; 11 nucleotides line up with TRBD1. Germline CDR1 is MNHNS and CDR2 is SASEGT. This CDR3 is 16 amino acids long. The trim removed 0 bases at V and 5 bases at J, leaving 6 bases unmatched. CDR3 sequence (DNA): TGTGCCAGCAGTGAAGCGCTAGGACAGGGGGCTAACGAGCAGTACTTC. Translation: CASSEALGQGANEQYF.

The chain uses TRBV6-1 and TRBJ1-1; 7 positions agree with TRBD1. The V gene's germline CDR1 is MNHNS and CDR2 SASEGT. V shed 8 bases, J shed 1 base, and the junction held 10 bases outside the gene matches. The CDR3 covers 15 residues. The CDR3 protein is CASGFSGTANTEAFF. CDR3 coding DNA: TGTGCCAGCGGCTTCTCCGGGACAGCGAACACTGAAGCTTTCTTT.

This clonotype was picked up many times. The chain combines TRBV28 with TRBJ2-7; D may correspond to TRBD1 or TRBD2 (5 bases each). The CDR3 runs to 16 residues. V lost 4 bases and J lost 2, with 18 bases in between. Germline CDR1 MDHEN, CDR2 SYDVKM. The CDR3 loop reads CASSSVGTPDPYEQYF. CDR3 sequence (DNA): TGTGCCAGCAGTTCTGTTGGGACCCCGGATCCCTACGAGCAGTACTTC.

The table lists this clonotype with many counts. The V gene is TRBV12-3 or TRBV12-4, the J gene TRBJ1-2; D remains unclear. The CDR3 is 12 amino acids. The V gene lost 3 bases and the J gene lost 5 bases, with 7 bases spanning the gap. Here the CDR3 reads CASSFSVYGYTF. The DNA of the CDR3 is TGTGCCAGCAGTTTTTCTGTTTATGGCTACACCTTC.

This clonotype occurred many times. CDR3 in DNA: TGCAGTGCTAGTCGCCCGGAGAGTCAAGGGGCTTTCTTT. Encoded protein: CSASRPESQGAFF. The chain recombines TRBV20-1 with TRBJ1-1; no definite D call. Deletions cut 3 bases from V and 11 bases from J, with 19 bases between. The CDR3 is 13 residues long. Germline V gene sequence: CDR1 DFQATT, CDR2 SNEGSKA (reference sequence).

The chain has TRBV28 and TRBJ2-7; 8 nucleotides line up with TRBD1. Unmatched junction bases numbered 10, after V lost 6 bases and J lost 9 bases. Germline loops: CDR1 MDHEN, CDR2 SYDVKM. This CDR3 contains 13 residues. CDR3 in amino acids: CASSLGQGKRQYF. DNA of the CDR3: TGTGCCAGCAGCCTTGGACAGGGAAAACGGCAGTACTTC.

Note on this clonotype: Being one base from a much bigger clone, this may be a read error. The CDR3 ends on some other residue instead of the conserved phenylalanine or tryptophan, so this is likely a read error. Here the CDR3 reads CASSGWGGTEAFL. The DNA for the CDR3 is TGTGCCAGCAGCGGATGGGGGGGCACTGAAGCTTTCCTT. J is TRBJ1-1 and V is TRBV7-2, with D possibly matching TRBD1 (5 bases). Looked up from germline, CDR1 is SGHTA and CDR2 is FQGNSA. Trimming left V 5 bases short and J 4 bases short, with 11 bases between. The CDR3 consists of 13 residues.

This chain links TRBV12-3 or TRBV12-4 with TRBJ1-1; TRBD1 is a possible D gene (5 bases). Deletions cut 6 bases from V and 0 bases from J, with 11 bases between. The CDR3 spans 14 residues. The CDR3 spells CASSWTSLNTEAFF. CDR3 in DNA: TGTGCCAGCAGCTGGACAAGCTTGAACACTGAAGCTTTCTTT.

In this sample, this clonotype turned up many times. The CDR3 DNA reads TGTGCCAGCAGCGACTCAGGGGGGAGAACCTACGAGCAGTACTTC. It is translated as CASSDSGGRTYEQYF. This chain uses TRBV7-9 with TRBJ2-7; D may be TRBD1 (7 bases). Germline assignment: CDR1 SEHNR and CDR2 FQNEAQ (reference sequence). Trimming left V 5 bases short and J 2 bases short, with 16 bases between. The CDR3 loop spans 15 amino acids.

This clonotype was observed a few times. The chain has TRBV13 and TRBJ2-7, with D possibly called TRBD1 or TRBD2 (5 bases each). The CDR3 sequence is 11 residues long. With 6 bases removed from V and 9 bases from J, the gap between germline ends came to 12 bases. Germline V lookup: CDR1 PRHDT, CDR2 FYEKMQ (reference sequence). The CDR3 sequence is CASSSGTSQYF. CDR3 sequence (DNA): TGTGCCAGCAGTTCTGGGACCTCGCAGTACTTC. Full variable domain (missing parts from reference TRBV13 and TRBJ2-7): AAGVIQSPRHLIKEKRETATLKCYPIPRHDTVYWYQQGPGQDPQFLISFYEKMQSDKGSIPDRFSAQQFSDYHSELNMSSLELGDSALYFCASSSGTSQYFGPGTRLTVT.

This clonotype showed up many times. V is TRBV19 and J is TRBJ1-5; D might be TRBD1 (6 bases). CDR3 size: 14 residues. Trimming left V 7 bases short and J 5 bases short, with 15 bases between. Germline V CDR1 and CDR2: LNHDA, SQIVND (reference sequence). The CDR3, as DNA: TGTGCCAGTACCCTGGGGCAGGGGCATCAGCCCCAGCATTTT. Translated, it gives CASTLGQGHQPQHF.

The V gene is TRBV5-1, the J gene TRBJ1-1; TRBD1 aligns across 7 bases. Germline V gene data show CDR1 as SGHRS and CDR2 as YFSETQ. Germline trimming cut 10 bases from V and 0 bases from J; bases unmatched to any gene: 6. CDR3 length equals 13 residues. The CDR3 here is CAPRDSMNTEAFF. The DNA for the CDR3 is TGCGCCCCCCGGGACAGCATGAACACTGAAGCTTTCTTT.

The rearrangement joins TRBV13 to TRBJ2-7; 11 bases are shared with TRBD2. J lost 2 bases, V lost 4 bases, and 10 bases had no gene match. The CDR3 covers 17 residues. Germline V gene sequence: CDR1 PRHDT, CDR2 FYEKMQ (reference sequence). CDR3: CASSSTTSGSRPYEQYF. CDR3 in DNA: TGTGCCAGCAGCTCCACAACTAGCGGGAGTCGACCCTACGAGCAGTACTTC.

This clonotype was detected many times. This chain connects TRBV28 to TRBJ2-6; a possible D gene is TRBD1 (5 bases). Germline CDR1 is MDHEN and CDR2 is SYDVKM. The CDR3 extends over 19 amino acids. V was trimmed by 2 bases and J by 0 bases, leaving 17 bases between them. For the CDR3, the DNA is TGTGCCAGCAGTTTAATCTCAGGACATATTAGCTCTGGGGCCAACGTCCTGACTTTC. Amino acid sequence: CASSLISGHISSGANVLTF.

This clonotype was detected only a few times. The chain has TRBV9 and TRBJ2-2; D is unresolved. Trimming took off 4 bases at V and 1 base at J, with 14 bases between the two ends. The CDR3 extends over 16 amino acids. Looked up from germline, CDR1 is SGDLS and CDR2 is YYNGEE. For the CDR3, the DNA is TGTGCCAGCAGCCCCTTCCACAGTCAGAACACCGGGGAGCTGTTTTTT. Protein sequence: CASSPFHSQNTGELFF. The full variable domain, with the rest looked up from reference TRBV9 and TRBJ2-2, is DSGVTQTPKHLITATGQRVTLRCSPRSGDLSVYWYQQSLDQGLQFLIQYYNGEERAKGNILERFSAQQFPDLHSELNLSSLELGDSALYFCASSPFHSQNTGELFFGEGSRLTVL.

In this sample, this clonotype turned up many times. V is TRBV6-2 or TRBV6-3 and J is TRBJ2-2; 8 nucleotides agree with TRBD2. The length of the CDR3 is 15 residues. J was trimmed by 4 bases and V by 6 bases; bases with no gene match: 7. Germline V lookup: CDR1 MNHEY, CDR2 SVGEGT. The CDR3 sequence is CASRATSGGTGELFF. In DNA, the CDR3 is TGTGCCAGCAGGGCTACTAGCGGCGGCACCGGGGAGCTGTTTTTT.

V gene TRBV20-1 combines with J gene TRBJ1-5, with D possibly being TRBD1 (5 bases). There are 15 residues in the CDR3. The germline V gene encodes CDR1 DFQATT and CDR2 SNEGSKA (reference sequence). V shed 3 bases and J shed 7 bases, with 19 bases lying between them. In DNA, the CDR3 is TGCAGTGCTAGTTATTTTGGTACAGGAGGCCAGCCCCAGCATTTT. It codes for CSASYFGTGGQPQHF.

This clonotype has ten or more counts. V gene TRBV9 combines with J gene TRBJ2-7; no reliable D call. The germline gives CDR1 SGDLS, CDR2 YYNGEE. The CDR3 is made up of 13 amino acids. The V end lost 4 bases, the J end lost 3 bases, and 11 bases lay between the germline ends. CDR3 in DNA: TGTGCCAGCAGCCCCTCAGGCCACTACGAGCAGTACTTC. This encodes CASSPSGHYEQYF.